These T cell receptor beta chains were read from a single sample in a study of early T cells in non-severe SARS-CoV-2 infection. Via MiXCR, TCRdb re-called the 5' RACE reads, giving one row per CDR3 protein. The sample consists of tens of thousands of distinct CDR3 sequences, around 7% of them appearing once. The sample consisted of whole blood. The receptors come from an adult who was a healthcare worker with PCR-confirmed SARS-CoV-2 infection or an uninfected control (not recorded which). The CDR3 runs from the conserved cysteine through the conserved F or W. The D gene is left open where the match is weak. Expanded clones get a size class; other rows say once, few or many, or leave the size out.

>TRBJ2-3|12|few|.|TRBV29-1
CSVEDITDTQYF
TGCAGCGTTGAAGACATCACAGATACGCAGTATTTT
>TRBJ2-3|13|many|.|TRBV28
CASSEMDSDTQYF
TGTGCCAGCAGTGAGATGGACAGCGATACGCAGTATTTT
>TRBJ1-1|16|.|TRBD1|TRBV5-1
CASSLDRGVLLTEAFF
TGCGCCAGCAGCCTGGACAGGGGTGTTTTGCTCACTGAAGCTTTCTTT
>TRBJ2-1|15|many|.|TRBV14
CASSQDDTGGYEQFF
TGTGCCAGCAGCCAAGATGATACCGGGGGTTATGAGCAGTTCTTC
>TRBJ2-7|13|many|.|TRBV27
CASAPGPAYEQYF
TGTGCCAGCGCTCCCGGACCCGCCTACGAGCAGTACTTC
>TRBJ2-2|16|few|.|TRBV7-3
CASSSLTRESGGELFF
TGTGCCAGCAGCTCCCTAACCCGGGAGAGTGGCGGGGAGCTGTTTTTT
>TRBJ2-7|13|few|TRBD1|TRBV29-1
CSGRGTGVGEQYF
TGCAGCGGGCGCGGGACAGGGGTAGGCGAGCAGTACTTC
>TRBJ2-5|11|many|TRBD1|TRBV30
CAWSQQGPQYF
TGTGCCTGGAGTCAACAGGGGCCCCAGTACTTC
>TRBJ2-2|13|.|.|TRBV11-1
CASSLLFTGELFF
TGTGCCAGCAGCTTACTCTTCACCGGGGAGCTGTTTTTT
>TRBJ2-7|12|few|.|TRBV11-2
CASSFLGGEQYF
TGTGCCAGCAGCTTTTTAGGCGGCGAGCAGTACTTC
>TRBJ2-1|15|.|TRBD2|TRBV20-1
CSGIGTSGSIDEQFF
TGCAGTGGGATCGGGACTAGCGGGAGTATCGATGAGCAGTTCTTC
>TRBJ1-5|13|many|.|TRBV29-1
CSVGTVVNQPQHF
TGCAGCGTTGGGACAGTCGTCAATCAGCCCCAGCATTTT
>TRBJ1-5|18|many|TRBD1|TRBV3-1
CASSQDGGQSYSNQPQHF
TGTGCCAGCAGCCAAGATGGGGGACAGTCATATAGCAATCAGCCCCAGCATTTT
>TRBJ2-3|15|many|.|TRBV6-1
CASSEVGSITDTQYF
TGTGCCAGCAGTGAAGTTGGATCCATCACAGATACGCAGTATTTT
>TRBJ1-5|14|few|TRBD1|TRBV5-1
CASSTGAPEQPQHF
TGCGCCAGCAGCACAGGGGCTCCGGAACAGCCCCAGCATTTT
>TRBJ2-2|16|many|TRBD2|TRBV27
CASTLLAGANTGELFF
TGTGCCAGCACTTTACTAGCGGGAGCAAACACCGGGGAGCTGTTTTTT
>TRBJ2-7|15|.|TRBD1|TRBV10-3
CAISEAGGEFYEQYF
TGTGCCATCAGTGAAGCAGGGGGCGAGTTCTACGAGCAGTACTTC
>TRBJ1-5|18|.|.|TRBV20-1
CSAKSAVLENDQGMGEHF
.
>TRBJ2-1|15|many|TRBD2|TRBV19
CASRTLAGGHNEQFF
TGTGCCAGTAGAACCCTAGCGGGAGGTCACAATGAGCAGTTCTTC
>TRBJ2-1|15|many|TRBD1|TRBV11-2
CASSRTGPSYNEQFF
TGTGCCAGCAGCAGGACAGGGCCGTCCTACAATGAGCAGTTCTTC
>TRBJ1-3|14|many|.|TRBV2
CASSRSGLENTIYF
TGTGCCAGCAGTAGGTCCGGATTAGAAAACACCATATATTTT
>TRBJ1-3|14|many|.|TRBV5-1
CASSLEGGGNTIYF
TGCGCCAGCAGCTTGGAGGGGGGCGGAAACACCATATATTTT
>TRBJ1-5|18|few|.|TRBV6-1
CASESLGQGASRSQPQHF
TGTGCCAGCGAATCTCTGGGCCAAGGGGCAAGTCGAAGTCAGCCCCAGCATTTT
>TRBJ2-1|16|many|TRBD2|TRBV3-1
CASSPQLAGVRNEQFF
TGTGCCAGCAGCCCCCAACTAGCGGGAGTAAGGAATGAGCAGTTCTTC
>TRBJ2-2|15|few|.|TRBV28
CASSLNRGTTGELFF
TGTGCCAGCAGTTTAAATCGGGGAACCACCGGGGAGCTGTTTTTT
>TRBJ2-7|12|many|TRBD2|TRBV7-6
CASSWPGGEQYF
TGTGCCAGCAGCTGGCCGGGGGGCGAGCAGTACTTC
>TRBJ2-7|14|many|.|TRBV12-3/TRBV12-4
CASSPPRGVYEQYF
TGTGCCAGCAGTCCCCCGAGGGGCGTCTACGAGCAGTACTTC
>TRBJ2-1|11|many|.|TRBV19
CASSSKVEQFF
TGTGCCAGTAGTTCTAAGGTTGAGCAGTTCTTC
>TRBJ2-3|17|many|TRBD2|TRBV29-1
CSVAGGVIREGTDTQYF
TGCAGCGTGGCCGGAGGGGTAATCCGGGAGGGCACAGATACGCAGTATTTT
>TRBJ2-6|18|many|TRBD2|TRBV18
CASSQRTSGSSGANVLTF
TGTGCCAGCTCCCAACGGACTAGCGGGAGCTCTGGGGCCAACGTCCTGACTTTC
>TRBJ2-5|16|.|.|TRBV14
CASSQGHLWTQETQYF
TGTGCCAGCAGCCAGGGCCACCTCTGGACACAAGAGACCCAGTACTTC
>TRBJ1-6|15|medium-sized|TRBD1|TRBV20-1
CSAVQGLIGDSPLHF
TGCAGTGCGGTACAGGGGTTAATAGGAGATTCACCCCTCCACTTT
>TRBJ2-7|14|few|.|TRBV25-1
CASSHELNPYEQYF
TGTGCCAGCAGTCACGAATTAAATCCCTACGAGCAGTACTTC
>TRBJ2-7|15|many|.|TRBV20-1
CSARESWGATYEQYF
TGCAGTGCTAGAGAGAGTTGGGGAGCGACCTACGAGCAGTACTTC
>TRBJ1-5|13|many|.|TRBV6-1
CASSEGPNQPQHF
TGTGCCAGCAGTGAAGGGCCTAATCAGCCCCAGCATTTT
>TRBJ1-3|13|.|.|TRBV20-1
CSAYGDSGNTIYF
TGCAGTGCTTACGGAGACTCTGGAAACACCATATATTTT
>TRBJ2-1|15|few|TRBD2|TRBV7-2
CASSRASGAYNEQFF
TGTGCCAGCAGCCGTGCTAGCGGGGCCTACAATGAGCAGTTCTTC
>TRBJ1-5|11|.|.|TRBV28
CASSRVFPQHF
TGTGCCAGCAGCCGCGTTTTTCCCCAGCATTTT
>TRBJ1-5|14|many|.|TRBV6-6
CASSYSQGSQPQHF
TGTGCCAGCAGTTACTCCCAGGGGTCTCAGCCCCAGCATTTT
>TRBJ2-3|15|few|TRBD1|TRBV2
CASSPPGQGTDTQYF
TGTGCCAGCAGTCCTCCGGGACAGGGTACAGATACGCAGTATTTT
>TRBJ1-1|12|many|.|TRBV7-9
CASLGWGTEAFF
TGTGCCAGCTTGGGGTGGGGCACTGAAGCTTTCTTT
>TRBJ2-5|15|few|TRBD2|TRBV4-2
CASSQEGTTQETQYF
TGTGCCAGCAGCCAAGAAGGGACTACCCAAGAGACCCAGTACTTC
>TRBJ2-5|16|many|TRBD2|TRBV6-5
CASIYSGGRLKETQYF
TGTGCCAGCATCTACTCGGGGGGGAGGCTTAAAGAGACCCAGTACTTC
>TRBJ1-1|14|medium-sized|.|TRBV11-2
CASSLQGGDTEAFF
TGTGCCAGCAGCTTACAGGGAGGAGACACTGAAGCTTTCTTT
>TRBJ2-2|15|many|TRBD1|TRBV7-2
CASSLGRGSTGELFF
TGTGCCAGCAGCTTAGGCAGGGGGTCGACCGGGGAGCTGTTTTTT
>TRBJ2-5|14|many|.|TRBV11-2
CASSLSVLQETQYF
TGTGCCAGCAGCTTAAGCGTACTGCAAGAGACCCAGTACTTC
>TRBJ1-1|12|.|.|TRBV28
CASHVENTEAFF
TGTGCCAGCCACGTGGAGAACACTGAAGCTTTCTTT
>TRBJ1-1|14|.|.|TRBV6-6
CASSSRRQNTEAFF
TGTGCCAGCAGTTCGCGGAGGCAGAACACTGAAGCTTTCTTT
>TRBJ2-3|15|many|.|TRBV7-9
CASSLRGPGPDTQYF
TGTGCCAGCAGCTTAAGAGGGCCAGGACCAGATACGCAGTATTTT
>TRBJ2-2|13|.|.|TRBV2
CASSGRGPGELFF
TGTGCCAGCAGTGGACGGGGGCCCGGGGAGCTGTTTTTT
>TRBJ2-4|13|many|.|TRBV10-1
CASADNSKNIQYF
TGCGCCAGCGCTGACAACTCCAAAAACATTCAGTACTTC
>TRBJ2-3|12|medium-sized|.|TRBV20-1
CSARWSPGTQYF
TGCAGTGCTAGGTGGAGTCCGGGTACGCAGTATTTT
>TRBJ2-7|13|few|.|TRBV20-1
CSASLTNSYEQYF
TGCAGTGCTTCCTTGACAAATTCCTACGAGCAGTACTTC
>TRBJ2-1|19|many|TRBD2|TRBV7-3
CASSFRTGLAGVTYNEQFF
TGTGCCAGCAGCTTCCGTACGGGACTAGCGGGAGTCACCTACAATGAGCAGTTCTTC
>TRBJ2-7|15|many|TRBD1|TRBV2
CASSEAPGGAYEQYF
TGTGCCAGCAGTGAAGCGCCAGGGGGTGCCTACGAGCAGTACTTC
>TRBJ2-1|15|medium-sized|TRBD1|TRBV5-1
CASSIGQVNRNEQFF
TGCGCCAGCAGCATCGGACAGGTGAATAGGAATGAGCAGTTCTTC
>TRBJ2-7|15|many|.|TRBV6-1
CASSQPSDLSYEQYF
TGTGCCAGCAGTCAACCTAGCGACCTCTCCTACGAGCAGTACTTC